The clone carrying this T cell receptor (beta chain) appeared a few times. The antigen remains unidentified. Of the isolated RNA, all was reverse transcribed, and so the sequenced material was expressed TCRB transcripts. Produced via immunoSEQ multiplex PCR; TCRdb's table is partial and in-frame only. The sample shows some 900,000 clones, 15% to 20% of them seen only once. This entry comes from a study of beta chain features in type 1 diabetes. About the study: Over 85,000,000 sorted cells were examined across all samples.

General study findings and limits: Among all four CD4+ subsets, Type 1 diabetes patients had TCRB CDR3s that were moderately but significantly shorter. PCR might favor shorter templates, but any such skew would affect patients and controls equally.

The CDR3 sequence is 14 residues long. CDR1 and CDR2 from the germline V gene are SEHNR and FQNEAQ (reference sequence). The V end lost 5 bases, the J end lost 0 bases, and 8 bases lay between the germline ends. The source is a woman aged 18-35 years in good health. The sequenced material came from naive CD4+ T cells from blood. V gene TRBV7-9 combines with J gene TRBJ1-5; D remains unclear. CDR3 bases: TGTGCCAGCAGCCCAGGAAATAGCAATCAGCCCCAGCATTTT. It codes for CASSPGNSNQPQHF.